This entry lists 32 T cell receptor beta chains sequenced from one sample in a study of CDR3 diversity in severe acne. Via MiXCR, TCRdb re-called the PCR reads, giving one row per CDR3 protein. The repertoire holds 100,000 or so distinct CDR3 sequences, with about half as singletons. Specimen: blood. The receptor set was obtained from a male donor with acne.

As to this clonotype: Given the absence of the conserved phenylalanine or tryptophan at the CDR3 end, a read error is likely. The chain employs TRBV2 and TRBJ1-6; TRBD1 agrees at 7 bases. The germline V gene encodes CDR1 SNHLY and CDR2 FYNNEI. J gave up 8 bases and V 3 bases, and 4 bases lay outside the gene matches. CDR3 length equals 14 residues. The CDR3 protein is CASSELTGDSPLHS. CDR3 DNA: TGTGCCAGCAGTGAGTTAACAGGGGATTCACCCCTCCACTCT.

Comment on this clonotype: Given a much more abundant clone one base away, this may be a read error. The chain recombines TRBV12-3 or TRBV12-4 with TRBJ2-5; D may correspond to TRBD1 or TRBD2 (5 bases each). The CDR3 is 14 residues long. The CDR3 loop reads CASSLLGVEEAQYF. DNA of the CDR3: TGTGCCAGCAGTTTACTGGGGGTGGAAGAGGCCCAGTACTTC.

This chain uses TRBV2 with TRBJ2-5; possibly TRBD2 for D (6 bases). Trimming removed 3 bases at V and 1 base at J, with 18 bases between. The CDR3 contains 17 residues. Germline assignment: CDR1 SNHLY and CDR2 FYNNEI. The CDR3 reads CASSERGWAGIQETQYF. CDR3 DNA sequence: TGTGCCAGCAGTGAGCGGGGCTGGGCGGGGATCCAAGAGACCCAGTACTTC.

V gene TRBV14 combines with J gene TRBJ2-1; 10 bases line up with TRBD1. This CDR3 is built from 16 residues. Germline assignment: CDR1 SGHDN and CDR2 FVKESK. The V segment lost 2 bases and the J segment 6 bases; nucleotides outside the gene matches: 7. The CDR3 nucleotides are TGTGCCAGCAGCCAACAGTATAGGACAGGGGGCAATGAGCAGTTCTTC. The encoded protein is CASSQQYRTGGNEQFF.

The table lists this clonotype with many counts. Here the CDR3 reads CSARASGYEQYF. The CDR3 DNA reads as TGCAGTGCTAGAGCTAGCGGCTACGAGCAGTACTTC. The chain employs TRBV20-1 and TRBJ2-7, with 7 bases aligning to TRBD2. The CDR3 has 12 amino acids. V lost 1 base, J lost 3 bases, and 0 bases stayed unmatched. Per the germline V gene, CDR1 is DFQATT and CDR2 is SNEGSKA (reference sequence).

This clonotype came up many times. The rearrangement uses TRBV11-2 and TRBJ1-1, with a tentative D call TRBD1 (5 bases). Between the trimmed V and J ends, which lost 5 bases and 7 bases, there was a span of 11 bases. Germline loops: CDR1 SGHAT, CDR2 FQNNGV. The CDR3 has 12 residues. This chain's CDR3 is CASSLYRFEAFF. CDR3 coding DNA: TGTGCCAGCAGCCTCTACAGGTTTGAAGCTTTCTTT.

The gene calls are TRBV10-3 and TRBJ1-4; D not certain. Germline loops: CDR1 ENHRY, CDR2 SYGVKD. The V and J ends lost 3 bases and 0 bases respectively, with 8 bases between them. CDR3 length: 15 residues. CDR3 nucleotides: TGTGCCATCAGTGATACTGGTTCAACTAATGAAAAACTGTTTTTT. It specifies CAISDTGSTNEKLFF.

The chain is built from TRBV29-1 and TRBJ2-7; no definite D call. Germline values: CDR1 SQVTM, CDR2 ANQGSEA. This CDR3 has 11 residues. CDR3 loop: CSPGRFYEQYF. Written as DNA, the CDR3 is TGCAGTCCTGGACGGTTTTACGAGCAGTACTTC.

The gene calls are TRBV20-1 and TRBJ2-7, with 10 positions matching TRBD2. V was clipped by 3 bases and J by 4 bases; unmatched bases: 6. CDR3 length: 14 amino acids. The germline gives CDR1 DFQATT, CDR2 SNEGSKA (reference sequence). CDR3 sequence (DNA): TGCAGTGCTAGTGCCCTAGCGGGAGTGTACGAGCAGTACTTC. It yields the protein CSASALAGVYEQYF.

CDR3 bases: TGTGCCAGCAGTTTAACAGGACAGCCCCAGCATTTT. Protein product: CASSLTGQPQHF. V and J are TRBV25-1 and TRBJ1-5; maybe TRBD1 (5 bases). Germline V gene lookup returns CDR1 MGHDK and CDR2 SYGVNS. This CDR3 is 12 amino acids long. Deletions cut 5 bases from V and 7 bases from J, with 9 bases between.

The J gene is TRBJ1-1, the V gene TRBV3-1; D may be TRBD1 (6 bases). CDR1 and CDR2 (germline): LGHDT, YNNKEL (reference sequence). This CDR3 spans 12 amino acids. V was pared by 4 bases and J by 12 bases, with 15 bases between. The DNA of the CDR3 is TGTGCCAGCAGCCCTACAGGGAAGGGAACTTTCTTT. It translates to CASSPTGKGTFF.

This clonotype was recorded many times. This chain links TRBV5-4 with TRBJ2-7; 9 positions match TRBD2. V was clipped by 4 bases and J by 0 bases; unmatched bases: 5. The CDR3 has 15 amino acids. Germline V gene lookup returns CDR1 SGHNT and CDR2 YYREEE (reference sequence). The DNA for the CDR3 is TGTGCCAGCAGCCGTAGCGGGAGAGGCTCCTACGAGCAGTACGTC. It yields the protein CASSRSGRGSYEQYV.

This chain connects TRBV2 to TRBJ2-5, with TRBD2 identical over 9 bases. This CDR3 region has 14 residues. Trimming removed 6 bases from V and 5 bases from J; junction bases left unmatched: 7. Per the germline V gene, CDR1 is SNHLY and CDR2 is FYNNEI. The CDR3 reads CASRYSGSGETQYF. DNA of the CDR3: TGTGCCAGCAGGTATAGCGGGAGCGGTGAGACCCAGTACTTC.

The CDR3, as DNA: TGTGCCAGCAGTTACTCGGGACAGTACTACGAGCAGTACTTC. Its translation is CASSYSGQYYEQYF. V gene TRBV6-5 combines with J gene TRBJ2-7, with 7 bases identical to TRBD1. Germline lookup yields CDR1 MNHEY and CDR2 SVGAGI. The CDR3 totals 14 residues. J was trimmed by 3 bases and V by 0 bases; bases with no gene match: 2.

This clonotype has at least ten counts. V is TRBV10-3 and J is TRBJ1-6; D is ambiguous. Deletions cut 9 bases from V and 5 bases from J, with 11 bases between. The length of the CDR3 is 13 residues. Germline V gene data show CDR1 as ENHRY and CDR2 as SYGVKD. The DNA for the CDR3 is TGTGCCATAAAGGAGACCGATAATTCACCCCTCCACTTT. This translates into CAIKETDNSPLHF.

The chain couples TRBV9 to TRBJ2-1, with 7 positions matching TRBD1. With 3 bases clipped from V and 2 bases from J, the junction kept 5 bases outside the gene matches. Germline-derived CDR1 and CDR2 are SGDLS and YYNGEE. The CDR3 runs 15 residues. The DNA for the CDR3 is TGTGCCAGCAGCGCCTACAGGGGACCCTACAATGAGCAGTTCTTC. Residues: CASSAYRGPYNEQFF.

J is TRBJ2-7 and V is TRBV9, with a weak D call TRBD2 (6 bases). Trimming cost V 0 bases and J 2 bases, with 9 bases left between them. Per the germline V gene, CDR1 is SGDLS and CDR2 is YYNGEE. The CDR3 is 14 amino acids. Written as DNA, the CDR3 is TGTGCCAGCAGCGTAGATGGAGGGGCCTACGAGCAGTACTTC. This gives the protein CASSVDGGAYEQYF.

This chain joins TRBV19 and TRBJ1-1; 7 bases agree with TRBD1. CDR1 and CDR2 from the germline V gene are LNHDA and SQIVND (reference sequence). The CDR3 is 15 amino acids. The ends lost 9 bases at V and 1 base at J; junction bases unmatched: 11. The CDR3 nucleotides read TGTGCCAGCAGTGGGCTAGGACAGGAGAACACTGAAGCTTTCTTT. Residues: CASSGLGQENTEAFF.

At least ten counts were recorded for this clonotype. The rearrangement joins TRBV20-1 to TRBJ1-2; D possibly corresponds to TRBD1 (5 bases). V shed 7 bases and J shed 8 bases, with 17 bases lying between them. There are 12 residues in the CDR3. CDR1 and CDR2 (germline): DFQATT, SNEGSKA (reference sequence). The CDR3 here is CSGTSGGGGYTF. CDR3 nucleotide sequence: TGCAGTGGAACCTCGGGGGGAGGAGGCTACACCTTC.

This clonotype has only one observation. Possible read error: a much larger clone is one base away. V and J are TRBV4-3 and TRBJ2-3; 10 bases fit TRBD2. Germline CDR1 LGHNA, CDR2 YSLEER. The length of the CDR3 is 19 residues. The V gene end was trimmed by 1 base and the J gene end by 8 bases; junction bases not matched to a gene: 18. The CDR3 region is CASSQGSWILAGARVTQYF. As DNA, the CDR3 is TGCGCCAGCAGCCAAGGTTCATGGATTCTAGCGGGAGCGAGAGTTACGCAGTATTTT.

This clonotype was counted ten times or more. This chain connects TRBV25-1 to TRBJ2-1; tentatively, D is TRBD2 (6 bases). V lost 5 bases and J lost 0, with 11 bases in between. Germline V gene lookup returns CDR1 MGHDK and CDR2 SYGVNS. CDR3 size: 15 residues. This chain's CDR3 is CASSRRESSYNEQFF. DNA of the CDR3: TGTGCCAGCAGTCGACGGGAGAGCTCCTACAATGAGCAGTTCTTC. Full variable domain (outside the CDR3, taken from reference TRBV25-1 and TRBJ2-1): EADIYQTPRYLVIGTGKKITLECSQTMGHDKMYWYQQDPGMELHLIHYSYGVNSTEKGDLSSESTVSRIRTEHFPLTLESARPSHTSQYLCASSRRESSYNEQFFGPGTRLTVL.

This clonotype was observed many times. The chain uses TRBV10-3 and TRBJ1-2, with D possibly TRBD1 on 6 matching bases. The V and J ends lost 2 bases and 2 bases respectively, with 12 bases between them. The length of the CDR3 is 15 residues. The germline CDR1 and CDR2 sequences are ENHRY and SYGVKD. The CDR3 bases are TGTGCCATCAGTGAGGGGGGCCCAGGGAACTATGGCTACACCTTC. Amino acids: CAISEGGPGNYGYTF.

J is TRBJ1-3 and V is TRBV6-2 or TRBV6-3; D gene ambiguous. Looked up from germline, CDR1 is MNHEY and CDR2 is SVGEGT. The V gene lost 4 bases and the J gene lost 7 bases, with 11 bases spanning the gap. The CDR3 contains 13 residues. CDR3: CASSCAFSNTIYF. The CDR3 DNA is TGTGCCAGCAGTTGCGCCTTCAGTAACACCATATATTTT.

Ten or more counts support this clonotype. V is TRBV5-6 and J is TRBJ2-7; D remains ambiguous. V was cut by 1 base and J by 2 bases, with 10 bases left in between. The CDR3 loop spans 14 amino acids. CDR1 and CDR2 from the germline V gene are SGHDT and YYEEEE. The CDR3 DNA reads as TGTGCCAGCAGCTTGTTAGGCAGTACCTACGAGCAGTACGTC. It specifies CASSLLGSTYEQYV.

The chain employs TRBV20-1 and TRBJ2-2, with 12 bases aligning to TRBD2. The length of the CDR3 is 15 residues. CDR1 and CDR2 from the germline V gene are DFQATT and SNEGSKA (reference sequence). The V and J ends lost 7 bases and 5 bases, in that order; junction bases with no gene match: 8. The CDR3 DNA reads TGCAGTGTTCTGACTAGCGGGAGTATAACCGGGGAGCTGTTTTTT. As protein: CSVLTSGSITGELFF.

This chain joins TRBV7-2 and TRBJ2-7, with 11 nucleotides matching TRBD2. Losses at the gene ends were 4 bases for V and 7 bases for J; bases not matched to a gene: 3. Germline CDR1 SGHTA, CDR2 FQGNSA. The CDR3 totals 13 residues. CDR3 nucleotide sequence: TGTGCCAGCAGCTCGACTAGCGGGAATGAGCAGTACTTC. Translating it yields CASSSTSGNEQYF.

In this sample, this clonotype turned up many times. The V call is TRBV20-1, the J call TRBJ2-1, with D uncertain. CDR3 length: 14 residues. The germline gives CDR1 DFQATT, CDR2 SNEGSKA (reference sequence). Deletions cut 0 bases from V and 8 bases from J, with 14 bases between. CDR3 protein: CSARDDWKIDEQFF. CDR3 bases: TGCAGTGCTAGAGACGACTGGAAAATTGATGAGCAGTTCTTC.

This chain connects TRBV24-1 to TRBJ2-7, with TRBD1 as a possible D gene (6 bases). The ends were cut back, 4 bases at V and 0 bases at J, with 9 bases in the middle. This CDR3 is built from 14 residues. Germline CDR1 reads KGHDR; CDR2 reads SFDVKD. Here the CDR3 DNA reads TGTGCCACCAGTGACCCGGACAGCTCCTACGAGCAGTACTTC. Residues: CATSDPDSSYEQYF.

The chain carries TRBV12-3 or TRBV12-4 and TRBJ1-3; a possible D gene is TRBD1 (5 bases). The CDR3 consists of 14 residues. V lost 6 bases, J lost 4 bases, and 13 bases lay in between. CDR3 protein: CASSVDSDGNTIYF. In DNA, the CDR3 is TGTGCCAGCAGCGTAGACAGTGACGGAAACACCATATATTTT.

The chain uses TRBV25-1 and TRBJ1-6; D might be TRBD1 (5 bases). Trimming removed 5 bases from V and 7 bases from J, with 18 bases in between. This CDR3 region has 16 residues. Germline CDR1 is MGHDK and CDR2 is SYGVNS. The chain's CDR3 is CASSLPTGGRNSPLHF. CDR3 coding DNA: TGTGCCAGCAGTTTACCAACGGGGGGTAGGAATTCACCCCTCCACTTT.

Remarks on this clonotype: The junction departs from germline at one end; a sequencing error may be responsible. The chain employs TRBV10-3 and TRBJ2-7; weak D call: TRBD2 (6 bases). This CDR3 has 14 residues. Germline CDR1 is ENHRY and CDR2 is SYGVKD. CDR3 region: CAINPGTGDYEHYF. CDR3 in DNA: TGTGCCATCAACCCCGGGACGGGAGACTACGAGCACTACTTC.

The chain uses TRBV29-1 and TRBJ2-1; TRBD1 or TRBD2 may be the D gene (5 bases each). CDR1 and CDR2 from the germline V gene are SQVTM and ANQGSEA. Trimming shortened V by 4 bases and J by 12 bases, and 28 bases separated the two germline ends. The CDR3 is made up of 16 amino acids. This chain's CDR3 is CSVVVMGLGTGRGQFF. CDR3 bases: TGCAGCGTTGTAGTCATGGGGCTAGGGACGGGTAGGGGGCAGTTCTTC.